What follows describes a single T cell receptor beta chain. This record comes from a study of blood T cell repertoires in COVID-19. Produced via immunoSEQ multiplex PCR; TCRdb's table is partial and in-frame only. The profile shows nearly 250,000 clones, almost 85% of them singletons. This TCR came from a woman of 80 years or more with acute or convalescent COVID-19. Sequencing used peripheral blood.

CDR3 protein: CASSADRPYEQYF. The CDR3 DNA reads as TGTGCCAGCAGCGCGGACAGGCCCTACGAGCAGTACTTC. The V gene is TRBV9, the J gene TRBJ2-7; 7 nucleotides align to TRBD1. This CDR3 region has 13 residues. CDR1 and CDR2 (germline): SGDLS, YYNGEE. Trimming took 3 bases from V and 2 from J; bases not matched to a gene: 2.